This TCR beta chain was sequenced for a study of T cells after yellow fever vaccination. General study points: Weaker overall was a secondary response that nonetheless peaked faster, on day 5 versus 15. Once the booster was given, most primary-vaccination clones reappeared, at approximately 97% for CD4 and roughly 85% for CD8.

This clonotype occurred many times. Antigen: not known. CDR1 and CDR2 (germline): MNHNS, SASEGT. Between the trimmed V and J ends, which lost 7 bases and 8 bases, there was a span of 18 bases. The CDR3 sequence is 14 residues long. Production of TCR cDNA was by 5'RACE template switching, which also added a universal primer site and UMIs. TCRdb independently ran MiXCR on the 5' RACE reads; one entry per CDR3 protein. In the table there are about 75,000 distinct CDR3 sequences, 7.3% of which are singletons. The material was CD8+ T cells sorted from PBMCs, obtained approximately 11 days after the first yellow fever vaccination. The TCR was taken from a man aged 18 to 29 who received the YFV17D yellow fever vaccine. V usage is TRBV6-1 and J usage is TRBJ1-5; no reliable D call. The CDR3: CASTSRRGGEPQHF. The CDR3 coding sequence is TGTGCCAGCACCTCAAGACGGGGAGGCGAGCCCCAGCATTTT.